The clone carrying this T cell receptor (beta chain) showed up many times. The target antigen is unknown. All patients picked for sequencing had shown, by flow cytometry, an expansion of CD8+CD57+ cells. Diagnosis of severe acquired aplastic anemia applied to all patients. Patients were treatment-naive when blood was sampled. Both TCR beta VDJ combination and CDR3 sequence profiling were carried out. Genomic DNA was the template for this profiling. TCRdb reanalysed the reads using MiXCR and keeps one entry per CDR3 protein. The data contain around 50,000 distinct CDR3 sequences, approximately 50% of them seen just once; the ten biggest clones take up around 17%. The sample comes from a study of CD8+CD57+ T cells in acquired aplastic anemia. Study-wide background: Around 3.5 ug was the average amount of DNA from sorted CD4+ and CD8+ cells. General study points: It was found that almost 30 CD8+ CDR3 sequences were shared between patients and controls.

Trimming shortened V by 0 bases and J by 7 bases, and 5 bases separated the two germline ends. Germline V gene lookup returns CDR1 SGHDT and CDR2 YYEEEE. The CDR3 consists of 13 residues. This clonotype originated in a human donor with aplastic anemia. The chain employs TRBV5-6 and TRBJ1-6; TRBD1 is a possible D gene (5 bases). Sequences were obtained from sorted CD4+, CD8+, or CD8+CD57+ T cells (not recorded which) from PBMCs. CDR3 region: CASSLGGNSPLHF. CDR3 nucleotide sequence: TGTGCCAGCAGCTTGGGGGGCAATTCACCCCTCCACTTT.